These 21 T cell receptor beta chains share one sample of origin, sequenced in a study of response to subunit inactivated influenza vaccine. TCRdb re-derived calls from the RT-PCR reads in MiXCR, one entry per CDR3 protein. The table shows more than 400,000 distinct CDR3 sequences, with approximately 7.2% occurring only once. This material consisted of PBMCs from blood, taken approximately 25 months after vaccination. Receptors originate from a man between 50 and 75 years old who received an inactivated influenza vaccine.

V and J are TRBV9 and TRBJ2-2; 10 bases align to TRBD2. There are 18 residues in the CDR3. Per germline, CDR1 SGDLS and CDR2 YYNGEE. V gave up 0 bases and J gave up 1 base; unmatched junction bases: 6. CDR3 in DNA: TGTGCCAGCAGCGTAGAAGCGGGGGGGCCTTTGAACACCGGGGAGCTGTTTTTT. It translates to CASSVEAGGPLNTGELFF.

DNA of the CDR3: TGTGCCACCAGGGCGGCGGGGCCGGGGACTGAAGCTTTCTTT. Amino acid sequence: CATRAAGPGTEAFF. The chain joins TRBV15 to TRBJ1-1; the D gene is possibly TRBD1 (5 bases). Germline CDR1 LNHNV, CDR2 YYDKDF (reference sequence). CDR3 size: 14 residues. The ends were cut back, 6 bases at V and 5 bases at J, with 16 bases in the middle.

The gene calls are TRBV28 and TRBJ2-5; 11 bases line up with TRBD2. CDR1 and CDR2 from the germline V gene are MDHEN and SYDVKM. This CDR3 has 15 residues. Trimming cost V 5 bases and J 4 bases; bases outside gene matches: 6. For the CDR3, the DNA is TGTGCCAGCAGTACCCTAGCGGGAGGTCGAGAGACCCAGTACTTC. Translated, it gives CASSTLAGGRETQYF. Full variable domain (rest looked up from reference TRBV28 and TRBJ2-5): DVKVTQSSRYLVKRTGEKVFLECVQDMDHENMFWYRQDPGLGLRLIYFSYDVKMKEKGDIPEGYSVSREKKERFSLILESASTNQTSMYLCASSTLAGGRETQYFGPGTRLLVL.

In its sample, this clonotype was seen many times. This chain joins TRBV7-2 and TRBJ2-1; D gene ambiguous. V lost 4 bases and J lost 7, with 11 bases in between. Germline loops: CDR1 SGHTA, CDR2 FQGNSA. This CDR3 is 13 amino acids long. The CDR3 sequence is CASSSQVGNEQFF. CDR3 in DNA: TGTGCCAGCAGCTCCCAGGTAGGGAATGAGCAGTTCTTC.

This rearrangement joins TRBV12-3 or TRBV12-4 to TRBJ2-2; weak D call: TRBD2 (5 bases). This CDR3 comprises 15 residues. Trimming removed 8 bases from V and 4 bases from J, with 17 bases in between. CDR3 region: CASHPTGRGTGELFF. CDR3 in DNA: TGTGCCAGCCATCCTACTGGGAGAGGCACCGGGGAGCTGTTTTTT.

This sequence joins TRBV3-1 and TRBJ2-7, with D tentatively TRBD1 (6 bases). CDR3 size: 14 residues. The germline CDR1 and CDR2 sequences are LGHDT and YNNKEL (reference sequence). The germline V and J ends were trimmed by 2 bases and 3 bases, with 11 bases remaining between them. Here the CDR3 reads CASSQPGHNYEQYF. CDR3 nucleotide sequence: TGTGCCAGCAGCCAACCGGGACATAACTACGAGCAGTACTTC.

This clonotype was seen just once. V is TRBV20-1 and J is TRBJ2-7, with D perhaps matching TRBD1 or TRBD2 (5 bases each). CDR3 length: 13 amino acids. Looked up from germline, CDR1 is DFQATT and CDR2 is SNEGSKA (reference sequence). Trimming took off 4 bases at V and 5 bases at J, with 15 bases between the two ends. The CDR3 region has the DNA TGCAGTGCTAAGACTGGGTTGGGGGACGAGCAGTACTTC. Translating it yields CSAKTGLGDEQYF.

The chain recombines TRBV2 with TRBJ1-4; D is perhaps TRBD1 (5 bases). The germline gives CDR1 SNHLY, CDR2 FYNNEI. V shed 6 bases and J shed 5 bases, with 13 bases lying between them. The CDR3 totals 14 residues. The DNA of the CDR3 is TGTGCCAGCAGGCCGGGACTAGGGAATGAAAAACTGTTTTTT. This sequence encodes CASRPGLGNEKLFF. The complete variable domain, with remaining parts taken from reference TRBV2 and TRBJ1-4, reads EPEVTQTPSHQVTQMGQEVILRCVPISNHLYFYWYRQILGQKVEFLVSFYNNEISEKSEIFDDQFSVERPDGSNFTLKIRSTKLEDSAMYFCASRPGLGNEKLFFGSGTQLSVL.

V and J are TRBV20-1 and TRBJ2-7; 10 nucleotides line up with TRBD2. The length of the CDR3 is 15 residues. Germline values: CDR1 DFQATT, CDR2 SNEGSKA (reference sequence). V lost 1 base to trimming and J lost 0 bases; unmatched junction nucleotides: 3. CDR3 residues: CSARASGRSSYEQYF. CDR3 nucleotides: TGCAGTGCTAGAGCTAGCGGGAGAAGCTCCTACGAGCAGTACTTC.

This clonotype has a handful of counts. At one end, the junction sequence differs from germline, possibly due to a read error. The chain recombines TRBV2 with TRBJ1-2; D not certain. The CDR3 has 13 residues. CDR1 is SNHLY and CDR2 is FYNNEI in the germline V gene. The CDR3 bases are TGTGCCAGCAGTCCCCAGGTGGACTACGGCTACACCTTC. Residues: CASSPQVDYGYTF. Full variable domain (remainder filled in from reference TRBV2 and TRBJ1-2): EPEVTQTPSHQVTQMGQEVILRCVPISNHLYFYWYRQILGQKVEFLVSFYNNEISEKSEIFDDQFSVERPDGSNFTLKIRSTKLEDSAMYFCASSPQVDYGYTFGSGTRLTVV.

This clonotype has ten or more counts. The chain has TRBV4-1 and TRBJ1-4; the match to TRBD1 covers 7 bases. CDR1 and CDR2 from the germline V gene are MGHRA and YSYEKL. After removal of 1 base from V and 9 bases from J, the junction contained 14 bases not matched to a gene. The CDR3 runs to 17 residues. DNA for the CDR3: TGCGCCAGCAGCCAAGCGGAACAGGGGTCCCGGGCTAAAAAACTGTTTTTT. Translated, it gives CASSQAEQGSRAKKLFF.

This clonotype appeared a few times. DNA for the CDR3: TGTGCCAGCAGCCCCTTTTTGAGGGGTTCGGGAACAGATACGCAGTATTTT. Translated: CASSPFLRGSGTDTQYF. The chain carries TRBV11-2 and TRBJ2-3, with D perhaps matching TRBD1 or TRBD2 (5 bases each). Germline CDR1 reads SGHAT; CDR2 reads FQNNGV. There are 17 residues in the CDR3. Trimming stripped 5 bases from V and 3 bases from J, with 21 bases between.

The chain couples TRBV25-1 to TRBJ2-7; D is perhaps TRBD2 (6 bases). From germline, CDR1 is MGHDK and CDR2 SYGVNS. The CDR3 runs 15 residues. Trimming cost V 8 bases and J 2 bases, with 19 bases left between them. In DNA form, the CDR3 reads TGTGCCAGCGGGGGGTCGGGGAACTGGGCCTACGAGCAGTACTTC. Amino acid sequence: CASGGSGNWAYEQYF.

Ten or more counts support this clonotype. The V call is TRBV10-3, the J call TRBJ2-2, with D possibly called TRBD1 or TRBD2 (5 bases each). V was pared by 9 bases and J by 5 bases, with 19 bases between. The CDR3 has 15 amino acids. Germline V CDR1 and CDR2: ENHRY, SYGVKD. Here the CDR3 DNA reads TGTGCCATGAGACGGGACGCCACTGGGACCGGGGAGCTGTTTTTT. It specifies CAMRRDATGTGELFF.

The chain links TRBV14 to TRBJ1-1; 9 bases fit TRBD1. The CDR3 has 14 amino acids. From germline, CDR1 is SGHDN and CDR2 FVKESK. V lost 4 bases, J lost 5 bases, and 5 bases stayed unmatched. The CDR3 protein is CASSRTGAGTEAFF. The CDR3 DNA is TGTGCCAGCAGCCGGACAGGGGCGGGTACTGAAGCTTTCTTT. Full variable domain (outside the CDR3, taken from reference TRBV14 and TRBJ1-1): EAGVTQFPSHSVIEKGQTVTLRCDPISGHDNLYWYRRVMGKEIKFLLHFVKESKQDESGMPNNRFLAERTGGTYSTLKVQPAELEDSGVYFCASSRTGAGTEAFFGQGTRLTVV.

The chain is built from TRBV7-2 and TRBJ2-1; D is unclear. CDR3 length equals 15 residues. Trimming removed 5 bases at V and 4 bases at J, with 15 bases between. The germline gives CDR1 SGHTA, CDR2 FQGNSA. The CDR3 nucleotides read TGTGCCAGCAGCCTGGGAAGGCCAATTTACAATGAGCAGTTCTTC. It translates to CASSLGRPIYNEQFF.

The genes are TRBV10-3 and TRBJ2-7; D not resolved. Germline values: CDR1 ENHRY, CDR2 SYGVKD. The CDR3 runs 14 residues. Trimming took 7 bases from V and 2 from J, leaving 15 bases between them. CDR3 coding DNA: TGTGCCATCACTTCGGCACTTAGCACCTACGAGCAGTACTTC. Its translation is CAITSALSTYEQYF.

This clonotype has ten or more counts. Here the CDR3 DNA reads TGCAGCGTTAAACAGGGATCACAAGAAAAACTGTTTTTT. Translating it yields CSVKQGSQEKLFF. The V call is TRBV29-1, the J call TRBJ1-4; tentative D call: TRBD1 (6 bases). This CDR3 is built from 13 residues. Germline lookup yields CDR1 SQVTM and CDR2 ANQGSEA. Trimming stripped 5 bases from V and 8 bases from J, with 15 bases between.

This clonotype was detected only a few times. This chain joins TRBV5-1 and TRBJ1-1; D is possibly TRBD1 (6 bases). V was pared by 1 base and J by 0 bases, with 10 bases between. The germline V gene has CDR1 SGHRS and CDR2 YFSETQ. The CDR3 runs 15 residues. CDR3 in amino acids: CASSLQGPMNTEAFF. As DNA, the CDR3 is TGCGCCAGCAGCTTGCAGGGGCCCATGAACACTGAAGCTTTCTTT.

This clonotype was recorded a few times. The chain carries TRBV20-1 and TRBJ2-1, with 10 bases fitting TRBD2. This CDR3 has 16 residues. The ends lost 3 bases at V and 0 bases at J; junction bases unmatched: 5. Germline values: CDR1 DFQATT, CDR2 SNEGSKA (reference sequence). As DNA, the CDR3 is TGCAGTGCTAGCGGACTAGCGGAGAGCTCCTACAATGAGCAGTTCTTC. Protein product: CSASGLAESSYNEQFF.

Concerning this clonotype: This may be a read error: a much more frequent sequence differs by one nucleotide. This chain uses TRBV20-1 with TRBJ2-3, with D maybe TRBD2 (6 bases). Germline lookup yields CDR1 DFQATT and CDR2 SNEGSKA (reference sequence). Trimming removed 5 bases from V and 1 base from J, with 13 bases in between. The length of the CDR3 is 14 residues. The CDR3 here is CSAVIGGGTDTQYF. The CDR3 region has the DNA TGCAGTGCTGTTATCGGGGGAGGCACAGATACGCAGTATTTT.